Listed below are T cell receptor beta chains from one sample, sequenced in a study of T cell responses to AZD1222 COVID-19 vaccine. The repertoire was sequenced with immunoSEQ multiplex PCR; TCRdb's copy has only in-frame clones and lacks some. Altogether fewer than 300,000 clones are present, approximately 95% being singletons, with the ten largest covering 0.5% to 0.7%. Source: peripheral blood, taken on day 0 of AZD1222 vaccination. These receptors came from an adult in good health. The CDR3 runs from the conserved cysteine through the conserved F or W. The D gene is left open where the match is weak.

J,V,D,CDR3
TRBJ2-5,TRBV11-2,TRBD1,CASSLVGTGGETQYF
TRBJ1-3,TRBV18,NA,CASSPRLRNTIYF
TRBJ2-3,TRBV27,TRBD1,CASSWTGHTDTQYF
TRBJ1-6,TRBV2,NA,CASEGQSNSPLHF
TRBJ2-3,TRBV4-1,TRBD2,CASTGTSGGEAQYF
TRBJ2-7,TRBV11-2,NA,CASSSGQLPRLTDYEQYF
TRBJ1-4,TRBV4-1,TRBD1,CASGTGDEKLFF
TRBJ2-3,TRBV20-1,NA,CSVGGTDTQYF
TRBJ1-2,TRBV4-1,NA,CASSQDSANYGYTF
TRBJ1-4,TRBV4-1,NA,CASSQKGGPATNEKLFF
TRBJ2-1,TRBV7-8,NA,CASSSGPQREQFF
TRBJ2-7,TRBV12-3/TRBV12-4,NA,CASSGRGEQYF
TRBJ1-2,TRBV7-9,NA,CASTPQRYGYTF
TRBJ1-3,TRBV15,NA,CATSRARSSGNTIYF
TRBJ2-5,TRBV28,NA,CASSLLGNSPYF
TRBJ1-2,TRBV28,NA,CASSPGLAGYTF
TRBJ1-5,TRBV10-3,TRBD1,CAISVGDRADQPQHF
TRBJ1-5,TRBV5-1,NA,CASSLGPNQPQHF
TRBJ1-2,TRBV5-4,NA,CASSSKGITGYGYTF
TRBJ1-1,TRBV7-9,TRBD1,CASTKDRGVEAFF
TRBJ1-2,TRBV5-5,TRBD1,CASNEQIRGLGGYTF
TRBJ1-4,TRBV3-1/TRBV3-2,TRBD1,CASSSGTGDEKLFF
TRBJ1-2,TRBV7-3,NA,CASSLDYGYTF
TRBJ1-3,TRBV7-8,TRBD1,CASSLSARGHGNTIYF
TRBJ2-2,TRBV21-1,NA,CASSKGREKVRHTGELFF
TRBJ2-2,TRBV7-3,NA,CASSPTRAGTGELFF
TRBJ1-1,TRBV10-1,NA,CASSEMGGEAFF
TRBJ2-5,TRBV5-4,NA,CASSYGQETQYF
TRBJ2-1,TRBV10-3,TRBD1,CAISGAGQGSYNEQFF
TRBJ2-1,TRBV18,TRBD2,CASSPQREAYNEQFF
TRBJ1-2,TRBV27,NA,CASSGPGGSVSGYTF
TRBJ2-1,TRBV7-9,NA,CASSSSPGSYNEQFF
TRBJ1-2,TRBV10-3,TRBD1,CAISDGGGPYYGYTF
TRBJ2-7,TRBV6-5,TRBD2,CASKAGVGEQYF
TRBJ2-4,TRBV28,TRBD1,CASSQQGAAKNIQYF
TRBJ2-1,TRBV7-3,TRBD2,CASSPSGTSGRNEQFF
TRBJ2-7,TRBV7-9,TRBD2,CASSPPGGSYEQYF
TRBJ2-5,TRBV7-9,NA,CASSLSHLQETQYF
TRBJ2-2,TRBV7-2,NA,CASSLYRNTGELFF
TRBJ1-3,TRBV19,NA,CASSTGFTGGNTIYF
TRBJ2-5,TRBV11-2,TRBD2,CASSYLAGAQETQYF
TRBJ2-3,TRBV27,NA,CASSLTRGAQYF
TRBJ2-7,TRBV11-2,NA,CASGRDFQSSYEQYF
TRBJ1-2,TRBV28,NA,CASSLQGSNGYTF